The clone carrying this T cell receptor (beta chain) was observed a handful of times. Amplification targeted TCR beta CDR3 regions from RNA transcripts. RT-PCR in the first round (using the HTBI primer set) targeted the TCR CDR3. TCRdb re-analysed the multiplex PCR reads in MiXCR, keeping a single row per CDR3 protein. The sample has roughly 300,000 distinct CDR3 sequences, more than 11% seen once. This record belongs to a study of T cells in Graves' hyperthyroidism and ophthalmopathy. Study overall: Blood was drawn when the patient was first diagnosed and still untreated.

Diagnosis relied on clinical symptoms, serum thyroxine and TRAb, thyroid ultrasound and orbital computed tomography. About 10 ml fresh peripheral blood yielded the PBMCs. The receptor was isolated from a young woman with Graves' hyperthyroidism. Source material: blood.

The CDR3 region is CASSSQRLAGGYTDTQYF. The CDR3 bases are TGTGCCAGCAGCTCCCAGAGACTAGCGGGAGGGTACACAGATACGCAGTATTTT. The chain combines TRBV7-2 with TRBJ2-3, with 14 bases fitting TRBD2. There are 18 residues in the CDR3. The ends lost 4 bases at V and 2 bases at J; junction bases unmatched: 8. Germline V lookup: CDR1 SGHTA, CDR2 FQGNSA.